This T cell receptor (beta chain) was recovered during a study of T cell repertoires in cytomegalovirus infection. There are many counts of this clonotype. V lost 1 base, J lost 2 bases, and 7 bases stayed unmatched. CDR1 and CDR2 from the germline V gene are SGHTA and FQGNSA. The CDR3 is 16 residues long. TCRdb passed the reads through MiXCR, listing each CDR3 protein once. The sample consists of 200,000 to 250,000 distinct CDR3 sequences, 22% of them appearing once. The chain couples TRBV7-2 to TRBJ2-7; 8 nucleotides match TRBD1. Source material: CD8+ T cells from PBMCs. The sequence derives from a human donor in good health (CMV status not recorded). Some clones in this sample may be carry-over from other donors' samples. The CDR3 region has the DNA TGTGCCAGCAGCTTAGGAGGACAGGGAGAAACCTACGAGCAGTACTTC. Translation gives CASSLGGQGETYEQYF.